This T cell receptor beta chain was obtained from a study of blood T cell repertoires in COVID-19. Clones were sequenced by immunoSEQ multiplex PCR, and TCRdb holds only the in-frame ones, with some missing. The sample lists about 370,000 clones; 80% to 90% were seen once. This clonotype was obtained from a man aged 18-30 years who had recovered from COVID-19. Sequencing input: PBMCs or T cells enriched from blood (not recorded which).

In DNA, the CDR3 is TGCGCCAGCAGCCTACTAGCGGGGGTGGAAGAGACCCAGTACTTC. Residues: CASSLLAGVEETQYF. The chain links TRBV5-1 to TRBJ2-5; 11 positions agree with TRBD2. The CDR3 covers 15 residues. J lost 3 bases, V lost 4 bases, and 5 bases had no gene match. Germline loops: CDR1 SGHRS, CDR2 YFSETQ.